Listed below are T cell receptor beta chains from one sample, sequenced in a study of blood T cell repertoires in COVID-19. Generated by immunoSEQ multiplex PCR, the TCRdb table keeps only in-frame clones and is missing some. The table has hundreds of thousands of clones, around 90% seen once. The sequenced material came from PBMCs or T cells enriched from blood (not recorded which). These receptors came from a young woman with acute COVID-19. Both conserved end residues are part of each CDR3. Fields, in order: V gene, CDR3 length, J gene, D gene, clone size, CDR3 protein, CDR3 DNA. D genes are given only for firm matches. The size of a clone is reported for some rows only, either as once, few or many, or as a class for expanded clones.

>TRBV2|11|TRBJ1-2|.|.
CARRAKYGYTF
TGTGCCAGGAGGGCAAAGTATGGCTACACCTTC
>TRBV15|16|TRBJ1-4|.|.
CATSRDYPGGGEKLFF
TGTGCCACCAGCAGAGATTACCCGGGAGGTGGTGAAAAACTGTTTTTT
>TRBV12-3/TRBV12-4|13|TRBJ1-2|.|once
CASSLSTEKGYTF
TGTGCCAGCAGTTTAAGTACAGAGAAGGGCTACACCTTC
>TRBV24-1|16|TRBJ1-5|.|.
CATSDSKQGSNQPQHF
TGTGCCACCAGTGATTCTAAACAGGGTAGCAATCAGCCCCAGCATTTT
>TRBV28|15|TRBJ2-3|TRBD1|.
CASSFDRGFTDTQYF
TGTGCCAGCAGTTTTGACAGGGGGTTCACAGATACGCAGTATTTT
>TRBV19|13|TRBJ2-2|.|.
CASSIPGAGELFF
TGTGCCAGTAGTATACCCGGGGCCGGGGAGCTGTTTTTT
>TRBV2|18|TRBJ2-7|TRBD2|.
CASGTSGRDEEFSYEQYF
TGTGCCAGCGGAACTAGCGGGAGGGACGAGGAATTCTCCTACGAGCAGTACTTC
>TRBV10-3|16|TRBJ2-7|TRBD2|.
CAISESEAGGRYEQYF
TGTGCCATCAGTGAGTCAGAAGCGGGAGGGAGGTACGAGCAGTACTTC
>TRBV28|13|TRBJ2-7|TRBD2|.
CASSFLAGDEQYF
TGTGCCAGCAGTTTTCTTGCGGGAGACGAGCAGTACTTC
>TRBV4-3|15|TRBJ2-3|.|.
CASSQAQGGTDTQYF
TGCGCCAGCAGCCAAGCACAGGGTGGCACAGATACGCAGTATTTT
>TRBV9|16|TRBJ2-2|TRBD1|.
CASSSGTGKGTGELFF
TGTGCCAGCAGCTCTGGGACAGGGAAGGGCACCGGGGAGCTGTTTTTT
>TRBV5-6|13|TRBJ1-3|.|.
CASTGLTGNTIYF
TGTGCCAGCACAGGATTGACTGGAAACACCATATATTTT
>TRBV10-1|19|TRBJ1-2|TRBD1|.
CASSDSRFPGQGSNYGYTF
TGCGCCAGCAGTGACTCCCGATTCCCGGGACAGGGATCTAACTATGGCTACACCTTC
>TRBV2|13|TRBJ1-4|.|.
CASSRATYEKLFF
TGTGCCAGCAGTCGAGCCACCTATGAAAAACTGTTTTTT
>TRBV10-3|13|TRBJ1-1|TRBD1|once
CAIGQGLNTEAFF
TGTGCCATCGGACAGGGTTTGAACACTGAAGCTTTCTTT
>TRBV5-5|16|TRBJ1-5|TRBD1|.
CASSRGNDRGNQPQHF
TGTGCCAGCAGCCGAGGAAACGACAGGGGAAATCAGCCCCAGCATTTT
>TRBV7-2|15|TRBJ2-3|.|.
CASSPGTSKSDTQYF
TGTGCCAGCAGCCCAGGGACTTCTAAGTCAGATACGCAGTATTTT
>TRBV7-2|14|TRBJ2-7|.|.
CASSLEGDTYEQYF
TGTGCCAGCAGCTTAGAAGGAGATACCTACGAGCAGTACTTC
>TRBV2|16|TRBJ2-3|TRBD2|once
CASSSIAGGPTDTQYF
TGTGCCAGCAGCTCCATAGCGGGGGGCCCCACAGATACGCAGTATTTT
>TRBV7-9|13|TRBJ2-3|.|.
CASSLGATDTQYF
TGTGCCAGCAGCTTAGGGGCCACAGATACGCAGTATTTT
>TRBV28|14|TRBJ2-7|.|few
CASNSPRHSYEQYF
TGTGCCAGCAACTCCCCAAGACATTCCTACGAGCAGTACTTC
>TRBV27|14|TRBJ2-2|.|.
CASSFTGKNGELFF
TGTGCCAGCAGTTTTACAGGGAAAAACGGGGAGCTGTTTTTT
>TRBV4-3|16|TRBJ2-2|TRBD1|.
CASSQDRQGTDGELFF
TGCGCCAGCAGCCAAGATCGACAGGGGACGGACGGGGAGCTGTTTTTT